These T cell receptor beta chains were read from a single sample in a study of blood T cell repertoires in COVID-19. This table comes from immunoSEQ multiplex PCR, and its TCRdb copy is limited to in-frame clones, with some not included. The repertoire holds some 340,000 clones, less than 85% seen once, with about 3.6% in the top ten. Sequenced material: peripheral blood. The receptor source for this set is a young woman with acute or convalescent COVID-19. Both conserved end residues are part of each CDR3. Each record gives: D gene, clone size, J gene, V gene, CDR3 DNA, CDR3 protein. D genes are given only for firm matches. The listing skips clone size in some rows; elsewhere it reads once, few, many or a size class.

D: .; size: .; J: TRBJ2-7; V: TRBV2; DNA: TGTGCCAGCAGGGGTCAGGGGTCTTTGATGGACGAGCAGTACTTC; CDR3: CASRGQGSLMDEQYF
D: TRBD2; size: .; J: TRBJ2-1; V: TRBV27; DNA: TGTGCCAGCAGTTCAAAGACTAGCGGGAGATCCTTCTACAATGAGCAGTTCTTC; CDR3: CASSSKTSGRSFYNEQFF
D: .; size: .; J: TRBJ2-3; V: TRBV7-2; DNA: TGTGCCAGCAGCTTAGGATTCGCTAGAGGCACAGATACGCAGTATTTT; CDR3: CASSLGFARGTDTQYF
D: .; size: .; J: TRBJ2-2; V: TRBV4-1; DNA: TGCGCCAGCAGCCAATTGGTCGGTTCCACCGGGGAGCTGTTTTTT; CDR3: CASSQLVGSTGELFF
D: TRBD1; size: .; J: TRBJ2-7; V: TRBV2; DNA: TGTGCCAGCCGGGGGACAGGGGGCTACGAGCAGTACTTC; CDR3: CASRGTGGYEQYF
D: TRBD2; size: once; J: TRBJ2-4; V: TRBV10-3; DNA: TGTGCCACCGGACTAGCGCCCGGACGTACTAAAAACATTCAGTACTTC; CDR3: CATGLAPGRTKNIQYF
D: .; size: .; J: TRBJ2-5; V: TRBV4-2; DNA: TGTGCCAGCAGCCAAGATCCCGGAGGCGCAGAGACCCAGTACTTC; CDR3: CASSQDPGGAETQYF
D: TRBD2; size: .; J: TRBJ2-5; V: TRBV3-1/TRBV3-2; DNA: TGTGCCAGCAATTCGGGCGGGGGGGAAGAGACCCAGTACTTC; CDR3: CASNSGGGEETQYF
D: TRBD2; size: .; J: TRBJ2-7; V: TRBV28; DNA: TGTGCCAGCAGCTCGGGGGGGGCCCTCCACGAGCAGTACTTC; CDR3: CASSSGGALHEQYF
D: .; size: .; J: TRBJ2-5; V: TRBV15; DNA: TGTGCCACCAGCAGAGAGTCGCGGTCCCAAGAGACCCAGTACTTC; CDR3: CATSRESRSQETQYF
D: .; size: .; J: TRBJ1-5; V: TRBV11-2; DNA: TGTGCCAGCAGCAGAGAAAGCAATCAGCCCCAGCATTTT; CDR3: CASSRESNQPQHF
D: .; size: few; J: TRBJ1-2; V: TRBV21-1; DNA: TGTGCCAGCAGCAAAGGGCGGGGGACAAACTATGGCTACACCTTC; CDR3: CASSKGRGTNYGYTF
D: .; size: .; J: TRBJ2-5; V: TRBV18; DNA: TGTGCCAGCTCACCAACGGTAGCAGATCAAGAGACCCAGTACTTC; CDR3: CASSPTVADQETQYF
D: .; size: .; J: TRBJ2-1; V: TRBV19; DNA: TGTGCCAGTAGCCCCAGGCACAATGAGCAGTTCTTC; CDR3: CASSPRHNEQFF
D: .; size: few; J: TRBJ1-2; V: TRBV27; DNA: TGTGCCAGCAGTTTATCAGCGGTGGACTATGGCTACACCTTC; CDR3: CASSLSAVDYGYTF
D: .; size: .; J: TRBJ1-4; V: TRBV3-1/TRBV3-2; DNA: TGTGCCAGCAGCCAAGGTCCTCTTTCGACTAATGAAAAACTGTTTTTT; CDR3: CASSQGPLSTNEKLFF
D: .; size: .; J: TRBJ1-4; V: TRBV7-9; DNA: TGTGCCAGCAGCCCCCAACAAGTTGCAACTAATGAAAAACTGTTTTTT; CDR3: CASSPQQVATNEKLFF
D: TRBD1; size: .; J: TRBJ1-4; V: TRBV28; DNA: TGTGCCAGCAGTATACGGTCCGGGACAGGGGCTTTTATTAGTGAAAAACTGTTTTTT; CDR3: CASSIRSGTGAFISEKLFF
D: .; size: .; J: TRBJ2-3; V: TRBV3-1/TRBV3-2; DNA: TGTGCCAGCAGCCAAGTAAACGGTGAAGATACGCAGTATTTT; CDR3: CASSQVNGEDTQYF
D: .; size: .; J: TRBJ1-1; V: TRBV7-8; DNA: TGTGCCAGCAGCTTCCTCGGGGAAGCAGCTTTCTTT; CDR3: CASSFLGEAAFF
D: TRBD1; size: .; J: TRBJ1-2; V: TRBV7-3; DNA: TGTGCCAGCAGCATACCGGACAGGGGGCTCCGTGGCTACACCTTC; CDR3: CASSIPDRGLRGYTF
D: .; size: few; J: TRBJ1-5; V: TRBV5-1; DNA: TGCGCCAGCAGCTTGGTTGTTCAACCGACACGAAGCAATCAGCCCCAGCATTTT; CDR3: CASSLVVQPTRSNQPQHF
D: TRBD1; size: few; J: TRBJ1-1; V: TRBV27; DNA: TGTGCCAGCAGTTTATGGGGGACAGGGGGGACTGAAGCTTTCTTT; CDR3: CASSLWGTGGTEAFF
D: .; size: .; J: TRBJ1-2; V: TRBV9; DNA: TGTGCCAGCAGCGCCAATCCAGGGGATGGCTACACCTTC; CDR3: CASSANPGDGYTF
D: .; size: .; J: TRBJ2-1; V: TRBV19; DNA: TGTGCCAGTAGTCTTTTCTATGAGCAGTTCTTC; CDR3: CASSLFYEQFF
D: .; size: .; J: TRBJ1-1; V: TRBV3-1/TRBV3-2; DNA: TGTGCCAGCAGCCAAGATCTCACAGGGATGAGGAACACTGAAGCTTTCTTT; CDR3: CASSQDLTGMRNTEAFF
D: .; size: .; J: TRBJ1-1; V: TRBV18; DNA: TGTGCCAGCTCACAGGAGGGTGAAGCTTTCTTT; CDR3: CASSQEGEAFF
D: .; size: .; J: TRBJ1-2; V: TRBV18; DNA: TGTGCCAGCTCACCACCGGGGAGTAACTATGGCTACACCTTC; CDR3: CASSPPGSNYGYTF
D: .; size: .; J: TRBJ1-3; V: TRBV6-1; DNA: TGTGCCAGCAGTGAGTTCCGCGGCTCTGGAAACACCATATATTTT; CDR3: CASSEFRGSGNTIYF
D: TRBD1; size: .; J: TRBJ2-7; V: TRBV7-3; DNA: TGTGCCAGCAGTAAAACGCGGACAGGGACCGAGCAGTACTTC; CDR3: CASSKTRTGTEQYF
D: .; size: .; J: TRBJ1-3; V: TRBV6-6; DNA: TGTGCCAGCAGCCACGGCCGAGGGTTGGGGAACACCATATATTTT; CDR3: CASSHGRGLGNTIYF
D: TRBD1; size: once; J: TRBJ1-3; V: TRBV10-3; DNA: TGTGCCACCGGGACAGAAAACGGAAACACCATATATTTT; CDR3: CATGTENGNTIYF
D: TRBD1; size: once; J: TRBJ1-5; V: TRBV5-4; DNA: TGTGCCAGCAGCGTCGACAGGGGGCGAGGTCAGCCCCAGCATTTT; CDR3: CASSVDRGRGQPQHF
D: TRBD1; size: .; J: TRBJ2-7; V: TRBV6-5; DNA: TGTGCCAGCACCGACAGGGGGAGGGCCGAGCAGTACTTC; CDR3: CASTDRGRAEQYF
D: .; size: .; J: TRBJ1-1; V: TRBV9; DNA: TGTGCCAGCAGCGTAGGTGCGGAGACTGAAGCTTTCTTT; CDR3: CASSVGAETEAFF
D: TRBD1; size: .; J: TRBJ2-2; V: TRBV24-1; DNA: TGTGCCACCAGACAGGGGTTTACCGGGGAGCTGTTTTTT; CDR3: CATRQGFTGELFF
D: TRBD2; size: .; J: TRBJ2-5; V: TRBV2; DNA: TGTGCCGTATCTAGGGGCGGTCCAGCGGGATCTAGGGAGACCCAGTACTTC; CDR3: CAVSRGGPAGSRETQYF
D: TRBD1; size: once; J: TRBJ2-5; V: TRBV3-1/TRBV3-2; DNA: TGTGCCAGCAGCCCTGACAGGGGTTTGGAGACCCAGTACTTC; CDR3: CASSPDRGLETQYF
D: .; size: .; J: TRBJ2-1; V: TRBV11-3; DNA: TGTGCCAGCAGTCCCCCAGACTCTCCGCGCTACCAGTTCTTC; CDR3: CASSPPDSPRYQFF
D: .; size: .; J: TRBJ1-4; V: TRBV5-6; DNA: TGTGCCAGCAGCCCCCCCGGGCGGGGGGAATCAGATGAAAAACTGTTTTTT; CDR3: CASSPPGRGESDEKLFF
D: .; size: .; J: TRBJ2-7; V: TRBV28; DNA: TGTGCCAGCAGTACGACAGTCTACGAGCAGTACTTC; CDR3: CASSTTVYEQYF
D: .; size: few; J: TRBJ1-2; V: TRBV29-1; DNA: TGCAGCGTTGTCACGACAGACTATGGCTACACCTTC; CDR3: CSVVTTDYGYTF
D: TRBD2; size: .; J: TRBJ2-1; V: TRBV5-1; DNA: TGCGCCAGCAGCTTGAGTGGACTAGCGTCCGATGAGCAGTTCTTC; CDR3: CASSLSGLASDEQFF
D: .; size: .; J: TRBJ1-6; V: TRBV20-1; DNA: TGCAGTGCTAGTGACAGGAATTCACCCCTCCACTTT; CDR3: CSASDRNSPLHF
D: TRBD1; size: once; J: TRBJ1-2; V: TRBV27; DNA: TGTGCCAGCAGTTTGACAGGGGGCAAGGGCTACACCTTC; CDR3: CASSLTGGKGYTF
D: TRBD1; size: .; J: TRBJ2-1; V: TRBV5-1; DNA: TGCGCCAGCAGCTCCCGGGACAGGATAATAGAGCAGTTCTTC; CDR3: CASSSRDRIIEQFF